This T cell receptor beta chain was documented in a study of beta chain features in type 1 diabetes. As for the study in general: Patients were similar to healthy donors in age and gender (as well as in cell yields). Study conclusions and caveats: Significant though moderate, a shortening of TCRB CDR3s appeared in all four CD4+ subsets of Type 1 diabetes patients. Sampled from patients, naive, central memory and Treg TCRB repertoires appeared more similar than those sampled from healthy donors.

CD45RO/CCR7/CD25/CD127/CD95/CD27 separated CD4+ naive, central memory, regulatory and stem cell-like memory cells by sorting. CDR1 is SQVTM, CDR2 ANQGSEA, per germline. Unmatched junction bases numbered 10, after V lost 4 bases and J lost 4 bases. The CDR3 length is 15 residues. Note on this clone: Its antigen is not known.

Reverse transcribing all isolated RNA meant expressed TCRB transcripts were sequenced. Clones were read by immunoSEQ multiplex PCR, and TCRdb kept only the in-frame ones, dropping some. The sample holds about 740,000 clones, 13% seen once. The specimen was naive CD4+ T cells from blood. The receptor comes from a man aged 18 to 29 with type 1 diabetes. The gene calls are TRBV29-1 and TRBJ2-3; 8 nucleotides align to TRBD1. The CDR3 DNA reads TGCAGCGTTGGCTGGATAGCAGGGGGCGCAGATACGCAGTATTTT. It codes for CSVGWIAGGADTQYF.